Listed here are 5 T cell receptor beta chains from one sample, sequenced in a study of blood T cell repertoires in COVID-19. Libraries were prepared by immunoSEQ multiplex PCR; TCRdb keeps only in-frame clonotypes and omits some of them. There are 200,000 to 300,000 clones in the sample; around 89% occur only once, and over 4% lies in the top ten. The sample comprised PBMCs or T cells enriched from blood (not recorded which). The receptors were gathered from a woman aged 25 to 39 who had recovered from COVID-19.

J is TRBJ1-1 and V is TRBV4-3, with a weak D call TRBD1 (6 bases). The germline gives CDR1 LGHNA, CDR2 YSLEER. The CDR3 length is 17 residues. V shed 2 bases and J shed 1 base, with 17 bases lying between them. As DNA, the CDR3 is TGCGCCAGCAGCCAATATCAGGGGCCCGGACCGAACACTGAAGCTTTCTTT. Translated: CASSQYQGPGPNTEAFF.

CDR3 protein: CSAQQGQSNTEAFF. The CDR3 DNA follows: TGCAGCGCCCAACAGGGACAGTCGAACACTGAAGCTTTCTTT. The chain carries TRBV29-1 and TRBJ1-1; 7 bases are a match to TRBD1. Germline V lookup: CDR1 SQVTM, CDR2 ANQGSEA. The CDR3 totals 14 residues. After removal of 7 bases from V and 1 base from J, the junction contained 9 bases not matched to a gene.

J is TRBJ2-7 and V is TRBV2; TRBD1 agrees at 8 bases. This CDR3 contains 15 residues. The V and J ends lost 2 bases and 2 bases, in that order; junction bases with no gene match: 5. Germline assignment: CDR1 SNHLY and CDR2 FYNNEI. The CDR3 region is CASSEMGQEPYEQYF. CDR3 DNA: TGTGCCAGCAGTGAAATGGGACAGGAGCCCTACGAGCAGTACTTC.

CDR3 nucleotide sequence: TGTGCCAGCAGCGTCCCGGGACAGCCTACATACGAGCAGTACTTC. Protein product: CASSVPGQPTYEQYF. The chain links TRBV25-1 to TRBJ2-7; 7 nucleotides agree with TRBD1. The V and J ends lost 6 bases and 4 bases, in that order; junction bases with no gene match: 12. In germline, CDR1 is MGHDK, CDR2 SYGVNS. The CDR3 spans 15 residues.

The chain is built from TRBV27 and TRBJ2-3; D is undetermined. Trimming cost V 1 base and J 2 bases, with 4 bases left between them. Looked up from germline, CDR1 is MNHEY and CDR2 is SMNVEV (reference sequence). The CDR3 is 13 amino acids. The CDR3 sequence: CASSLFSTDTQYF. CDR3 DNA: TGTGCCAGCAGTTTATTCTCCACAGATACGCAGTATTTT.